This T cell receptor beta chain was captured in a study of T cell clones after liver transplantation. Clones were read by immunoSEQ multiplex PCR, and TCRdb kept only the in-frame ones, dropping some. The sample holds tens of thousands of clones, 71% seen once. Losses at the gene ends were 5 bases for V and 2 bases for J; bases not matched to a gene: 9. CDR1 SGHVS and CDR2 FQNEAQ come from the germline V gene. There are 16 residues in the CDR3. This sequence was found in a human donor who received a liver transplant. This sample comprised CD4+ T cells from blood, obtained before liver transplant. The chain employs TRBV7-8 and TRBJ2-1; 7 positions agree with TRBD1. The CDR3 protein is CASSAPRQGAYNEQFF. The CDR3 nucleotides are TGTGCCAGCAGCGCTCCTCGGCAGGGGGCCTACAATGAGCAGTTCTTC. Full variable domain (remainder filled in from reference TRBV7-8 and TRBJ2-1): GAGVSQSPRYKVAKRGQDVALRCDPISGHVSLFWYQQALGQGPEFLTYFQNEAQLDKSGLPSDRFFAERPEGSVSTLKIQRTQQEDSAVYLCASSAPRQGAYNEQFFGPGTRLTVL.